This T cell receptor beta chain was documented in a study of cytomegalovirus exposure and HLA in healthy donors. Study-level background: Drawn from HLA-typed donors, approximately 86 million unique TCRs were held in an early data release.

The CDR3 spans 16 residues. Trimming removed 6 bases at V and 4 bases at J, with 21 bases between. Germline-derived CDR1 and CDR2 are MNHNY and SVGAGI (reference sequence). All the people who gave samples were healthy bone marrow donors. A single count supports this clone. Antigen unknown. This PCR relied on a set of 60 Vbeta primers and 13 Jbeta primers. The table came from immunoSEQ multiplex PCR; TCRdb's copy has only in-frame clones and leaves some out. The sample has roughly 140,000 clones; roughly three quarters are singletons. Study outcomes and limitations: As a later analysis revealed, most CMV-associated TCR beta chains appeared HLA-restricted. Later analysis placed DRB1 highest and HLA-C lowest in TCR association rates, which differed by HLA locus.

This receptor was taken from a woman aged 25-40 years in good health and CMV-seronegative. The chain links TRBV6-6 to TRBJ1-2; D possibly corresponds to TRBD1 (5 bases). Sequenced: PBMCs. The CDR3 DNA is TGTGCCAGCAGCCATTACGGGGGAGGAATCTTCTATGGCTACACCTTC. Encoded protein: CASSHYGGGIFYGYTF.